This TCR beta chain originates from a study of T cell responses to AZD1222 COVID-19 vaccine. The study's findings and limits: Vaccine-associated CD4 TCRs spanned spike, dominant at 160-218 and 743-854.

This CDR3 comprises 13 residues. From germline, CDR1 is SGHTA and CDR2 FQGTGA. V shed 4 bases and J shed 14 bases, with 20 bases lying between them. Regarding this clone: Its matching antigen is unknown.

Clones were read by immunoSEQ multiplex PCR, and TCRdb kept only the in-frame ones, dropping some. The top ten clones hold 6.5% to 9% of a sample with about 120,000 clones, around 90% of them seen once. The source is an adult in good health. The chain links TRBV7-3 to TRBJ1-2, with unresolved D. The specimen was peripheral blood, collected on day 0 of AZD1222 vaccination. In DNA form, the CDR3 reads TGTGCCAGCAGCTCCTTGCCCGGCTCTCTGGGGACCTTC. This encodes CASSSLPGSLGTF. The entire variable domain, with the rest obtained from reference TRBV7-3 and TRBJ1-2, is as follows: GAGVSQTPSNKVTEKGKYVELRCDPISGHTALYWYRQSLGQGPEFLIYFQGTGAADDSGLPNDRFFAVRPEGSVSTLKIQRTERGDSAVYLCASSSLPGSLGTFGSGTRLTVV.